This TCR beta chain came from a study of shared clonotypes between healthy human individuals. Positively selected for CCR7, the CD45RO-negative cells used as naive CD8 cells excluded terminally differentiated effector memory CD45RA+ cells. Looked up from germline, CDR1 is KGHSH and CDR2 is LQKENI. V was trimmed by 3 bases and J by 4 bases, leaving 4 bases between them. The CDR3 spans 12 residues. TCRdb's table, derived via immunoSEQ multiplex PCR, lists solely in-frame clones and lacks some. Found here are millions of clones, 85% to 95% of them singletons; the top ten hold roughly 1.8%. As regards this clone: This sample includes further DNA sequences coding for the same CDR3.

This chain links TRBV18 with TRBJ2-1; D remains unclear. Sequenced input: naive CD8+ T cells from PBMCs. This clonotype was sampled from a man aged 18 to 29 in good health. Some clones in this sample may be carry-over from other donors' samples. The CDR3 protein is CASSPGYNEQFF. CDR3 DNA sequence: TGTGCCAGCTCACCGGGGTACAATGAGCAGTTCTTC. The full variable domain, rest sourced from reference TRBV18 and TRBJ2-1, is NAGVMQNPRHLVRRRGQEARLRCSPMKGHSHVYWYRQLPEEGLKFMVYLQKENIIDESGMPKERFSAEFPKEGPSILRIQQVVRGDSAAYFCASSPGYNEQFFGPGTRLTVL.